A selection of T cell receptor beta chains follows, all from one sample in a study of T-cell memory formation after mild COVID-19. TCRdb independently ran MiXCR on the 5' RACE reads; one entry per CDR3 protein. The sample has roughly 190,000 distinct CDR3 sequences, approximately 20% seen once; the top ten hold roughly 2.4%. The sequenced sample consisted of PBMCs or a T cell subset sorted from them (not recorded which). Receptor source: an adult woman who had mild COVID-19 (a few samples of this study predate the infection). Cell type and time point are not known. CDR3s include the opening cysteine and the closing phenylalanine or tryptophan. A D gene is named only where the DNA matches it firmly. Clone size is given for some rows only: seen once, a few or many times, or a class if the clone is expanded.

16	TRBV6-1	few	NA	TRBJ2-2	CASSTGTKKRTGELFF	TGTGCCAGCAGTACCGGGACAAAAAAGAGGACCGGGGAGCTGTTTTTT
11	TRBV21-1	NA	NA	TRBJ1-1	CARDGDTEAFF	TGTGCCAGGGACGGGGACACTGAAGCTTTCTTT
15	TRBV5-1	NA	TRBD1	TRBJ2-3	CASSPGTGVTDTQYF	TGCGCCAGCAGCCCGGGGACAGGGGTTACAGATACGCAGTATTTT
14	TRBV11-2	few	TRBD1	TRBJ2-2	CASSLFGQAGELFF	TGTGCCAGCAGCTTATTCGGACAGGCCGGGGAGCTGTTTTTT
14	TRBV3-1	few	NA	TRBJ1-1	CASSLTGSYTEAFF	TGTGCCAGCAGCCTCACAGGGTCATACACTGAAGCTTTCTTT
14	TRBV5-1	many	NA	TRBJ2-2	CASSGGRSTGELFF	TGCGCCAGCAGCGGCGGTAGGAGCACCGGGGAGCTGTTTTTT
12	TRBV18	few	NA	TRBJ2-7	CASSLQGSEQYF	TGTGCCAGCTCACTACAGGGAAGCGAGCAGTACTTC
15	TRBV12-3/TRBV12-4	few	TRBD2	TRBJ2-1	CASSLKTSAPNEQFF	TGTGCCAGCAGTTTAAAGACTAGCGCACCCAATGAGCAGTTCTTC
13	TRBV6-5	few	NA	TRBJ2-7	CASSLGAAGEQYF	TGTGCCAGCAGCCTCGGGGCTGCCGGCGAGCAGTACTTC
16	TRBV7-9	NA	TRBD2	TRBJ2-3	CASSRTSGGETDTQYF	TGTGCCAGCAGCCGGACTAGCGGGGGGGAAACAGATACGCAGTATTTT
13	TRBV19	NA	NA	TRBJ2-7	CASSWGRAYEQYF	TGTGCCAGTAGTTGGGGACGGGCTTACGAGCAGTACTTC
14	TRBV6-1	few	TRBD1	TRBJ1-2	CASSPQTGNYGYTF	TGTGCCAGCAGTCCCCAGACAGGGAACTATGGCTACACCTTC
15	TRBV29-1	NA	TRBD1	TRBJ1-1	CSAPLQTGRETEAFF	TGCAGCGCACCTCTCCAGACAGGGAGGGAAACTGAAGCTTTCTTT
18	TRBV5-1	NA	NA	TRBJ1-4	CASSWGGWSTGLGEKLFF	TGCGCCAGCAGCTGGGGAGGATGGTCGACAGGATTAGGGGAAAAACTGTTTTTT
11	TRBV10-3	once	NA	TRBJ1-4	CAIGFDEKLFF	TGTGCCATCGGTTTTGATGAAAAACTGTTTTTT
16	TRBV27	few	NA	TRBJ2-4	CASMDSWTGGRNIQYF	TGTGCCAGCATGGACTCCTGGACCGGGGGCAGGAACATTCAGTACTTC
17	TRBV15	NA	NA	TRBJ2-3	CATSRDNIAEGRDTQYF	TGTGCCACCAGCAGAGATAACATAGCGGAGGGAAGAGATACGCAGTATTTT
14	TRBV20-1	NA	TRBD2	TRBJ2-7	CSATTLGRGSEQYF	TGCAGTGCCACGACCTTAGGGAGGGGCTCCGAGCAGTACTTC
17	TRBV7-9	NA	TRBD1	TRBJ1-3	CASSHWDRGHSGNTIYF	TGTGCCAGCAGCCACTGGGACAGGGGACACTCTGGAAACACCATATATTTT
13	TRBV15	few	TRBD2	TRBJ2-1	CATSRPGGGRQFF	TGTGCCACCAGCAGACCCGGGGGGGGACGTCAGTTCTTC
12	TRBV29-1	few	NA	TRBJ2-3	CSVRTDIDTQYF	TGCAGCGTCCGGACAGATATAGATACGCAGTATTTT
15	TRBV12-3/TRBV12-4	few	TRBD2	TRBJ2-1	CASSMGLAGGNEQFF	TGTGCCAGCAGTATGGGACTAGCGGGAGGCAATGAGCAGTTCTTC
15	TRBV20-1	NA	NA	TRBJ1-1	CSARDGHRMNTEAFF	TGCAGTGCTAGAGATGGGCACAGGATGAACACTGAAGCTTTCTTT
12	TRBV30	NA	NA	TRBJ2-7	CAWGTRFYEQYF	TGTGCCTGGGGGACTCGATTCTACGAGCAGTACTTC
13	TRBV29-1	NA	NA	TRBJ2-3	CSVRAPSTDTQYF	TGCAGCGTTCGAGCGCCTTCCACAGATACGCAGTATTTT
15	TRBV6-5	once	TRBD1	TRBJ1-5	CASSYSQGLDQPQHF	TGTGCCAGCAGTTACTCACAGGGGTTGGATCAGCCCCAGCATTTT
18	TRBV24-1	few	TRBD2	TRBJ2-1	CATSGVWREGQGNNEQFF	TGTGCCACCAGTGGGGTTTGGCGGGAGGGCCAAGGAAACAATGAGCAGTTCTTC
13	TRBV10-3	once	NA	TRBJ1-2	CAISEDIRYGYTF	TGTGCCATCAGTGAGGACATACGCTATGGCTACACCTTC
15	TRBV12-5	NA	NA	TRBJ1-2	CASGLVGPPGVSYTF	TGTGCTAGTGGTTTGGTAGGACCACCAGGTGTGAGCTACACCTTC
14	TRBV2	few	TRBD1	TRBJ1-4	CASNGQGALEKLFF	TGTGCCAGCAATGGACAGGGGGCTCTTGAAAAACTGTTTTTT
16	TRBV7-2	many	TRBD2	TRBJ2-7	CASSVTSGSPFYEQYF	TGTGCCAGCAGCGTCACTAGCGGGAGCCCTTTCTACGAGCAGTACTTC
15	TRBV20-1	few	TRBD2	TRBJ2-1	CSARDLGTRENEQFF	TGCAGTGCTAGAGATCTCGGGACTAGGGAGAATGAGCAGTTCTTC
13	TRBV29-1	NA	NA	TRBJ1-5	CSVEVGTGQPQHF	TGCAGCGTTGAAGTCGGGACCGGTCAGCCCCAGCATTTT
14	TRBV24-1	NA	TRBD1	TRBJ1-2	CATSERDRLYGYTF	TGTGCCACCAGTGAGCGGGACAGACTCTATGGCTACACCTTC
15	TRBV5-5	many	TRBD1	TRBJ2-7	CASSLGGTVTYEQYF	TGTGCCAGCAGCTTGGGAGGGACAGTCACCTACGAGCAGTACTTC
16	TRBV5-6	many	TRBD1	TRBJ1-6	CASSLVAGQGSSPLHF	TGTGCCAGCAGCTTGGTGGCGGGACAGGGATCCTCACCCCTCCACTTT
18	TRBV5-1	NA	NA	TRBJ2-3	CASSYSSPGQISTVTQYF	TGCGCCAGCAGCTACTCAAGCCCCGGACAGATTAGCACAGTTACGCAGTATTTT
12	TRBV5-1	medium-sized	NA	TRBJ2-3	CASSLGRDTQYF	TGTGCCAGCAGCTTAGGGAGGGATACGCAGTATTTT
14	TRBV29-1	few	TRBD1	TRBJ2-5	CSGSAGTGQETQYF	TGCAGCGGGAGCGCCGGGACAGGGCAAGAGACCCAGTACTTC
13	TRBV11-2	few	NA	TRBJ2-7	CASSLERGYEQYF	TGTGCCAGCAGCTTAGAGCGGGGCTACGAGCAGTACTTC
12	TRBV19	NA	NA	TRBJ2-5	CASSIGRETQYF	TGTGCCAGTAGTATAGGACGGGAGACCCAGTACTTC
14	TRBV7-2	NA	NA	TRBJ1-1	CASSLAWRMAEAFF	TGTGCCAGCAGCTTAGCTTGGAGGATGGCTGAAGCTTTCTTT
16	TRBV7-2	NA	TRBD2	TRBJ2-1	CASSLTSGGIYNEQFF	TGTGCCAGCAGCCTTACTAGCGGGGGGATCTACAATGAGCAGTTCTTC
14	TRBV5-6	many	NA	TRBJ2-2	CASSLVGGTGELFF	TGTGCCAGCAGCTTGGTAGGCGGGACCGGGGAGCTGTTTTTT
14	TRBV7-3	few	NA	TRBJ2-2	CASSAYLNTGELFF	TGTGCCAGCAGCGCTTACTTGAACACCGGGGAGCTGTTTTTT
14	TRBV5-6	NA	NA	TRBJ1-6	CASRRGSYNSPLHF	TGTGCCAGCAGACGGGGAAGCTATAATTCACCCCTCCACTTT
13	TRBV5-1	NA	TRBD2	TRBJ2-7	CASGGTSFGEQYF	TGCGCCAGCGGTGGGACTAGCTTCGGCGAGCAGTACTTC
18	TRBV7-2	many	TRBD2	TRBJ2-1	CASSLSAPGLAGDNEQFF	TGTGCCAGCAGCTTATCGGCCCCAGGACTAGCGGGAGACAATGAGCAGTTCTTC
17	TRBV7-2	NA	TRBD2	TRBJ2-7	CASNLDRTSGRAGEQYF	TGTGCCAGCAATCTGGACCGGACTAGCGGGAGGGCCGGCGAGCAGTACTTC
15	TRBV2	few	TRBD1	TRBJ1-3	CASSQMTGTGNTIYF	TGTGCCAGCAGCCAAATGACAGGGACAGGAAACACCATATATTTT
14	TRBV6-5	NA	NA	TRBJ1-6	CASQGGTYNSPLHF	TGTGCCAGCCAAGGTGGGACCTATAATTCACCCCTCCACTTT
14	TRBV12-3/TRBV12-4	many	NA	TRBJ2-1	CATGPSSLRNEQFF	TGTGCCACCGGACCGTCTTCTCTTAGAAATGAGCAGTTCTTC
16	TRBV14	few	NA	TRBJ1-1	CASSQDLGRMNTEAFF	TGTGCCAGCAGCCAAGATCTGGGTAGAATGAACACTGAAGCTTTCTTT